The 9 T cell receptor beta chains below come from one sample, sequenced in a study of blood T cell repertoires in COVID-19. Assay used: immunoSEQ multiplex PCR; TCRdb lists only in-frame clones, some missing. The table lists 270,000 or so clones, around 93% of them singletons. Sample: PBMCs or T cells enriched from blood (not recorded which). All receptors come from a man aged 35 to 55 who had been exposed to COVID-19.

The chain joins TRBV28 to TRBJ1-4, with a possible D match to TRBD1 (5 bases). The germline V gene has CDR1 MDHEN and CDR2 SYDVKM. V was cut by 9 bases and J by 8 bases, with 16 bases left in between. The CDR3 extends over 13 amino acids. In nucleotides, the CDR3 is TGTGCCAGTGGCTGGGGGGTAGGAGAAAAACTGTTTTTT. Translating gives CASGWGVGEKLFF.

This chain uses TRBV6-4 with TRBJ2-2, with D perhaps matching TRBD2 (6 bases). Trimming took 2 bases from V and 14 from J, leaving 12 bases between them. The CDR3 has 12 amino acids. Germline lookup yields CDR1 MRHNA and CDR2 SNTAGT. The CDR3 sequence is CASSDGQGGLFF. The CDR3 DNA follows: TGTGCCAGCAGTGACGGGCAGGGAGGACTGTTTTTT.

J is TRBJ1-1 and V is TRBV5-1, with a tentative D call TRBD1 (5 bases). The germline CDR1 and CDR2 sequences are SGHRS and YFSETQ. This CDR3 region has 15 residues. Trimming pared 2 bases from V and 3 bases from J, leaving 14 bases between. Here the CDR3 DNA reads TGCGCCAGCAGCTTTTCAGGGAACGAATACACTGAAGCTTTCTTT. Encoded protein: CASSFSGNEYTEAFF.

The chain combines TRBV11-3 with TRBJ2-1, with 8 bases aligning to TRBD1. V gave up 4 bases and J gave up 7 bases; unmatched junction bases: 9. Looked up from germline, CDR1 is SGHNT and CDR2 is YENEEA. CDR3 length equals 15 residues. In nucleotides, the CDR3 is TGTGCCAGCAGCTCATTAGATACAGGGGGTAATGAGCAGTTCTTC. It translates to CASSSLDTGGNEQFF.

The J gene is TRBJ2-5, the V gene TRBV12-3 or TRBV12-4, with D maybe TRBD2 (6 bases). The germline V and J ends were trimmed by 6 bases and 4 bases, with 12 bases remaining between them. The length of the CDR3 is 13 residues. CDR3 DNA sequence: TGTGCCAGCAGCCCTATGGGAGGAGAGACCCAGTACTTC. This encodes CASSPMGGETQYF.

The J gene is TRBJ2-2, the V gene TRBV6-5; D ambiguous. The CDR3 sequence is 16 residues long. Trimming took 2 bases from V and 0 from J, leaving 10 bases between them. Germline V lookup: CDR1 MNHEY, CDR2 SVGAGI. For the CDR3, the DNA is TGTGCCAGCAGTTACAGGCTAGTGGCGAACACCGGGGAGCTGTTTTTT. This encodes CASSYRLVANTGELFF.

V and J are TRBV28 and TRBJ1-5; D unclear. The V and J ends lost 5 bases and 4 bases respectively, with 12 bases between them. This CDR3 comprises 14 residues. The germline gives CDR1 MDHEN, CDR2 SYDVKM. CDR3 nucleotide sequence: TGTGCCAGCAGTCTTGGTGGGCTTAATCAGCCCCAGCATTTT. Protein sequence: CASSLGGLNQPQHF.

The rearrangement joins TRBV5-1 to TRBJ2-3, with 12 bases aligning to TRBD2. The CDR3 has 17 residues. CDR1 is SGHRS and CDR2 is YFSETQ in the germline V gene. J gave up 2 bases and V 1 base, and 5 bases lay outside the gene matches. The CDR3 protein is CASSLFWTSGNTDTQYF. The CDR3 DNA reads TGCGCCAGCAGCTTGTTCTGGACTAGCGGGAACACAGATACGCAGTATTTT.

The chain carries TRBV2 and TRBJ2-1; 11 bases are shared with TRBD1. Germline CDR1 reads SNHLY; CDR2 reads FYNNEI. This CDR3 is built from 15 residues. With 8 bases clipped from V and 7 bases from J, the junction kept 10 bases outside the gene matches. The DNA for the CDR3 is TGTGCCAGCTCAGGGGACAGGGGGGCGGTGAATGAGCAGTTCTTC. Its protein product is CASSGDRGAVNEQFF.